Listed below are T cell receptor beta chains from one sample, sequenced in a study of cytomegalovirus exposure and HLA in healthy donors. Here immunoSEQ multiplex PCR was the method, and the copy in TCRdb shows in-frame clones only, minus some. The sample holds 90,000 to 120,000 clones, about 85% seen once. Sequenced material: PBMCs. The source is a man aged 25 to 45 in good health and CMV-seronegative. Both conserved end residues are part of each CDR3. A D gene is named only where the DNA matches it firmly. Only some rows state a clone size, as once, few, many or a class for expanded clones.

J gene,clone size,V gene,D gene,CDR3 DNA,CDR3 protein
TRBJ1-2,.,TRBV5-1,.,TGCGCCAGCAGCTTCGCAGGGGATGGCTACACCTTC,CASSFAGDGYTF
TRBJ2-7,.,TRBV2,TRBD2,TGTGCCGGTTTAGCGGGAGGCTCCTACGAGCAGTACTTC,CAGLAGGSYEQYF
TRBJ2-3,.,TRBV11-2,TRBD2,TGTGCCAGCAGGCGACTAGCGGGTAGCACAGATACGCAGTATTTT,CASRRLAGSTDTQYF
TRBJ1-4,.,TRBV7-6,TRBD1,TGTGCCAGCAGCGAAGGACAGGGCAATGAAAAACTGTTTTTT,CASSEGQGNEKLFF
TRBJ1-1,.,TRBV13,TRBD1,TGTGCCAGCAGCCCGGGACAGGTGAACACTGAAGCTTTCTTT,CASSPGQVNTEAFF
TRBJ2-3,few,TRBV7-9,.,TGTGCCAGCAGCTTCCAAGGGGGAGGGAGAGATACGCAGTATTTT,CASSFQGGGRDTQYF
TRBJ2-5,.,TRBV25-1,TRBD2,TGTGCCAGCAGTGAATGGGGACTAGGAGAGACCCAGTACTTC,CASSEWGLGETQYF
TRBJ2-7,few,TRBV6-1,.,TGTGCCAGCAGTCACAGGACCACCTACGAGCAGTACTTC,CASSHRTTYEQYF
TRBJ2-1,.,TRBV14,.,TGTGCCAGCAGCCAAGCCTCGACTTATGAGCAGTTCTTC,CASSQASTYEQFF
TRBJ1-5,.,TRBV2,.,TGTGCCAGCAGTGACTTCGGTCAGCCCCAGCATTTT,CASSDFGQPQHF
TRBJ2-1,.,TRBV2,.,TGTGCCAGCATCCGAGGAGGCAATAACAATGAGCAGTTCTTC,CASIRGGNNNEQFF
TRBJ1-1,.,TRBV18,.,TGTGCCAGCTCACCAGACCCGGGGACTGAAGCTTTCTTT,CASSPDPGTEAFF
TRBJ1-5,.,TRBV30,.,TGTGCCTGGAGTGGGGCAGGGCTTCAGCCCCAGCATTTT,CAWSGAGLQPQHF
TRBJ2-7,.,TRBV10-3,TRBD1,TGTGCCATCAGTGACCGAGACAGGGCACTGGGGGAGCAGTACTTC,CAISDRDRALGEQYF
TRBJ1-4,few,TRBV20-1,.,TGCAGTGCTCATGATGAGGAAAAACTGTTTTTT,CSAHDEEKLFF
TRBJ2-1,.,TRBV20-1,.,TGCAGTGAAGGAGGCTACAATGAGCAGTTCTTC,CSEGGYNEQFF
TRBJ2-1,.,TRBV5-1,TRBD2,TGCGCCAGCCGCCGCAATGGGCTAGCGGATGAGCAGTTCTTC,CASRRNGLADEQFF
TRBJ1-1,once,TRBV28,.,TGTGCCAGCGGAGGGAACACTGAAGCTTTCTTT,CASGGNTEAFF
TRBJ2-3,.,TRBV30,TRBD2,TGTGCCTGGAGTGCACAATTAGCGGGGGCCGCGGGAGATACGCAGTATTTT,CAWSAQLAGAAGDTQYF
TRBJ2-7,.,TRBV7-9,TRBD2,TGTGCCAGCAGCTTTCTAGCGGGAGGGCCCCACGAGCAGTACTTC,CASSFLAGGPHEQYF
TRBJ1-4,.,TRBV7-9,.,TGTGCCAGCAGTCTGGCAGGGGCAACTAATGAAAAACTGTTTTTT,CASSLAGATNEKLFF
TRBJ2-3,.,TRBV7-2,TRBD2,TGTGCCAGCAGCTTAGAGCGGGGGCTCAGGGATACGCAGTATTTT,CASSLERGLRDTQYF
TRBJ2-7,.,TRBV27,.,TGTGCCAGCATAAATCGAGCCCACGAGCAGTACTTC,CASINRAHEQYF
TRBJ2-5,.,TRBV28,.,TGTGCCAGCAGACCCAGGGAAGGGGAGACCCAGTACTTC,CASRPREGETQYF
TRBJ1-2,.,TRBV6-1,TRBD1,TGTGCCAGCAGTGATTATGGGGAACAGGGGGACGGCTACACCTTC,CASSDYGEQGDGYTF
TRBJ2-1,.,TRBV7-9,.,TGTGCCAGCAGCATTTCACCCAGCTCCTACAATGAGCAGTTCTTC,CASSISPSSYNEQFF
TRBJ2-7,.,TRBV5-4,TRBD2,TGTGCCAGCAGGTACGGACTAGCGGGCGGCTCCTACGAGCAGTACTTC,CASRYGLAGGSYEQYF
TRBJ2-5,.,TRBV10-3,TRBD2,TGTGCCACCTCCCCTAGCGGGAGCCAAGAGACCCAGTACTTC,CATSPSGSQETQYF
TRBJ1-3,.,TRBV13,.,TGTGCCAGCAGCGCATGGACAGACTCTGGAAACACCACATATTTT,CASSAWTDSGNTTYF
TRBJ1-1,.,TRBV7-9,.,TGTGCCAGCAGCTTAGACAGGGTGAGCACTGAAGCTTTCTTT,CASSLDRVSTEAFF